A selection of T cell receptor beta chains follows, all from one sample in a study of T cell repertoires in cytomegalovirus infection. TCRdb independently ran MiXCR on the reads; one entry per CDR3 protein. The data contain 300,000 or so distinct CDR3 sequences, roughly 23% of them singletons. Sequencing was performed on PBMCs. The receptor set was obtained from a human donor in good health (CMV status not recorded). Some clones in this sample may be carry-over from other donors' samples. Each CDR3 is given without its conserved first and last residue.

>TRBV6-1
ASSGNAAPYNEQF
>TRBV20-1
SAIEGSVEDEQF
>TRBV15
ATSRDQGYGEQF
>TRBV28
ASSFQGTNTIY
>TRBV6-2/TRBV6-3
ASSYETGGIPTYEQY
>TRBV10-3
AISEFRQGNGDTQY
>TRBV5-1
ASSLGMAGMNTEAF
>TRBV28
ASSSIYRDRH
>TRBV7-6
ASSLAHEYEQY
>TRBV27
ASSPRQLPYTDTQY
>TRBV20-1
SARDVSPGTSGGPASYNEQF
>TRBV5-4
ASSLVGGPNEQF
>TRBV28
ASSFLDKDPPNEQF
>TRBV12-3/TRBV12-4
ASSRTGWSTEAF
>TRBV20-1
SAPMDGRNTGELF
>TRBV28
ASRGLLIAKNIQY
>TRBV28
ASSRGRITYEQY
>TRBV20-1
SARERGGTQPQH
>TRBV18
ASSPPVGGGTHEQY
>TRBV10-3
AISEGQSSNQPQH
>TRBV19
ASRDRVRSGANVLT
>TRBV11-2
ASSFFGRLAGGRADTQY
>TRBV7-9
ASTPGGRGLTEAF
>TRBV29-1
SASGSGTDTQY
>TRBV20-1
SANTGTGGSDTQY
>TRBV24-1
ATSASGGANEQF
>TRBV12-5
ASGLEDSREKLF
>TRBV12-3/TRBV12-4
ASSRTGGGELF
>TRBV7-2
ASSPSMGPGNTIY